This TCR beta chain originates from a study of cytomegalovirus exposure and HLA in healthy donors. Background on the study: Around 89 million unique TCRs from HLA-typed donors made up an early data release.

PCR employed 60 Vbeta and 13 Jbeta primers. Assay: immunoSEQ multiplex PCR; the TCRdb copy retains only in-frame clones and omits some. The repertoire table contains under 200,000 clones. Details on this clone: Its antigen is still unknown.

Notes on the study in general: Further analysis was carried out later, and it showed several of the most significant clusters appearing linked to common viral pathogens. 87-base-pair reads could not separate some V segments, including TRBV6-2 and TRBV6-3.

V lost 3 bases and J 1 base, leaving 14 bases between the germline ends. This CDR3 contains 15 residues. CDR1 and CDR2 from the germline V gene are GTSNPN and SVGIG (reference sequence). The source is a man aged 25-40 years in good health and CMV-seronegative. This chain joins TRBV30 and TRBJ2-3, with D perhaps matching TRBD1 (6 bases). Sequences were obtained from PBMCs. The CDR3 bases are TGTGCCTGGAGGGCAACAGGGAAGGGCACAGATACGCAGTATTTT. This gives the protein CAWRATGKGTDTQYF.